The T cell receptor beta chain under discussion was sequenced for a study of early T cells in non-severe SARS-CoV-2 infection. Study-level results: Comparison of clonotypes with VDJdb favored anti-spike CD8 responses while missing private and CD4 specificities.

V lost 3 bases, J lost 7 bases, and 14 bases lay in between. The germline CDR1 and CDR2 sequences are SGHDT and YYEEEE. The CDR3 covers 14 residues. This clonotype was detected many times. The antigen is undetermined. Each single cDNA molecule received a unique molecular identifier. TCRdb processed the 5' RACE reads anew with MiXCR; each CDR3 protein has one entry. The table includes some 38,000 distinct CDR3 sequences, roughly 4.5% detected once. The rearrangement uses TRBV5-6 and TRBJ1-5, with a weak D call TRBD1 (6 bases). The source is an adult who was a healthcare worker with PCR-confirmed SARS-CoV-2 infection or an uninfected control (not recorded which). The sequencing input was whole blood. CDR3 DNA: TGTGCCAGCAGCTCTGCCGGGACAACGCAGCCCCAGCATTTT. This codes for CASSSAGTTQPQHF.